Presented here are 20 T cell receptor beta chains from one specimen sequenced in a study of tumor-infiltrating lymphocytes in primary liver carcinoma. The investigators made TCR beta cDNA from about 500 ng total RNA, using a constant-region primer. Libraries of TCR beta came from three nested multiplex PCR rounds with slightly modified ARM-PCR. The opening two PCR rounds, around 9 cycles each, paired TRBV1-TRBV30 forward primers with a C-beta reverse primer. From the multiplex PCR reads, TCRdb called clonotypes with MiXCR, one entry per CDR3 protein. This sample has 100,000 or so distinct CDR3 sequences, with about 70% found just once. The approximately 17-34 mg bulk tissue piece was not sorted before simultaneous RNA and DNA extraction. The sequenced sample was liver tumor tissue from sampling region 5. Subset indicated: tumor region T5, tumor centre. These receptor sequences come from an older woman with primary liver carcinoma and hepatitis B virus infection.

There are a few counts of this clonotype. V and J are TRBV6-1 and TRBJ2-5, with 9 bases lining up with TRBD2. Losses at the gene ends were 3 bases for V and 4 bases for J; bases not matched to a gene: 12. The germline V gene has CDR1 MNHNS and CDR2 SASEGT. The CDR3 extends over 17 amino acids. CDR3 DNA: TGTGCCAGCAGTGAGTTAGTTAGCGGGAGAAGGGGAGAGACCCAGTACTTC. Residues: CASSELVSGRRGETQYF.

As to this clonotype: One junction end disagrees with the germline gene, perhaps due to a read error. V and J are TRBV11-2 and TRBJ2-1; D remains ambiguous. The CDR3 loop spans 17 amino acids. The V gene's germline CDR1 is SGHAT and CDR2 FQNNGV. The chain's CDR3 is CAIGFTPLRSSYNDQFF. The CDR3, as DNA: TGTGCCATCGGCTTTACCCCACTGAGGAGCTCCTACAATGACCAGTTCTTC.

This clonotype was counted many times. The junction shows a germline mismatch at one end, possibly a read error. The J gene is TRBJ1-2, the V gene TRBV6-5; D unresolved. Germline V gives CDR1 MNHEY, CDR2 SVGAGI. The CDR3 has 15 residues. The CDR3 here is CASSYRLGFNYGHTF. CDR3 DNA: TGTGCCAGCAGTTACCGTTTAGGGTTTAACTATGGCCACACCTTC.

Points on this clonotype: The germline gene is not matched at one end of the junction; a read error may be the cause. This chain joins TRBV11-2 and TRBJ2-1, with a weak D call TRBD2 (6 bases). The CDR3 is 14 residues long. Germline V gene sequence: CDR1 SGHAT, CDR2 FQNNGV. The CDR3 reads CVSSLEPGVNEQFF. The CDR3 DNA reads TGTGTCAGCAGCTTAGAACCGGGGGTTAATGAGCAATTCTTC.

The chain has TRBV11-3 and TRBJ1-2; perhaps TRBD1 as D (5 bases). The CDR3 has 15 residues. Germline V lookup: CDR1 SGHNT, CDR2 YENEEA. Here the CDR3 reads CASNLGTANPHGYTF. In nucleotides, the CDR3 is TGTGCGAGTAACCTCGGGACGGCCAATCCCCATGGCTACACCTTC.

Concerning this clonotype: Germline is not matched at one junction end, which may reflect a read error. The chain employs TRBV5-4 and TRBJ2-4; no clear D. This CDR3 region has 15 residues. Germline CDR1 is SGHNT and CDR2 is YYREEE (reference sequence). The DNA for the CDR3 is TGTGCCAGCAGCTTGGCTGGGTGTGGTAAAAACATTCAGTACTTT. Its translation is CASSLAGCGKNIQYF.

V is TRBV28 and J is TRBJ2-1; 9 bases line up with TRBD2. The CDR3 spans 14 residues. The germline V gene has CDR1 MDHEN and CDR2 SYDVKM. With 5 bases clipped from V and 9 bases from J, the junction kept 8 bases outside the gene matches. CDR3 sequence (DNA): TGTGCCAGCAGTGCGGGGGGGGGTGAGGTTGAGCAGTTCTTC. Translating it yields CASSAGGGEVEQFF.

This clonotype is medium-sized (0.01 to 0.1%). This chain links TRBV29-1 with TRBJ1-1; TRBD1 aligns across 8 bases. From germline, CDR1 is SQVTM and CDR2 ANQGSEA. J gave up 1 base and V 5 bases, and 6 bases lay outside the gene matches. The CDR3 runs 14 residues. The CDR3, as DNA: TGCAGCGTTCTTACCGGGACAGGGAACACTGAAGCTTTCTTT. It specifies CSVLTGTGNTEAFF.

The CDR3: CASSLEVGPGLAYDEQFF. In DNA, the CDR3 is TGTGCCAGCAGTTTAGAGGTAGGGCCGGGACTAGCGTACGATGAGCAGTTCTTC. This chain uses TRBV12-3 or TRBV12-4 with TRBJ2-1; 10 bases fit TRBD2. The length of the CDR3 is 18 residues. V lost 1 base, J lost 8 bases, and 14 bases stayed unmatched.

Remarks on this clonotype: This CDR3 fails to terminate in the conserved phenylalanine or tryptophan, so it likely reflects a read error. The rearrangement uses TRBV6-1 and TRBJ2-7; D perhaps matches TRBD1 (6 bases). Deletions cut 5 bases from V and 0 bases from J, with 14 bases between. Germline values: CDR1 MNHNS, CDR2 SASEGT. The CDR3 spans 15 residues. CDR3 loop: CASSTPDRASYEQYL. For the CDR3, the DNA is TGTGCCAGCAGTACTCCGGACAGAGCCTCCTACGAGCAGTACCTC.

The chain couples TRBV28 to TRBJ2-4; TRBD1 aligns across 8 bases. This CDR3 is 15 amino acids long. Looked up from germline, CDR1 is MDHEN and CDR2 is SYDVKM. Trimming took 4 bases from V and 5 from J; bases not matched to a gene: 7. The CDR3 region has the DNA TGTGCCAGCAGTTCGTCTCAGGGGGCCGAAAACATTCAGTACTTC. Translation: CASSSSQGAENIQYF.

This clonotype has at least ten counts. J is TRBJ2-1 and V is TRBV24-1; D gene ambiguous. Trimming took 0 bases from V and 10 from J, leaving 9 bases between them. The CDR3 spans 13 residues. Germline V CDR1 and CDR2: KGHDR, SFDVKD. Here the CDR3 reads CATSDLTRKEQFF. The DNA for the CDR3 is TGTGCCACCAGTGATTTGACCCGGAAAGAGCAGTTCTTC.

In the case of this clonotype: A single base separates this from a much larger clone, so it may be a read error. The chain combines TRBV12-3 or TRBV12-4 with TRBJ2-7; TRBD1 or TRBD2 may be the D gene (7 bases each). The CDR3 is 12 amino acids. In nucleotides, the CDR3 is TGTGCCAGCAGTTTAAGGGGGCGGGAGCAGCACTTC. Its protein is CASSLRGREQHF.

A note on this clonotype: The CDR3 does not close with the conserved phenylalanine or tryptophan, likely indicating a read error. The limits of the CDR3 on the DNA are not certain, so only TCRdb's listed CDR3 is given. V gene TRBV11-2 combines with J gene TRBJ1-1. The germline V gene encodes CDR1 SGHAT and CDR2 FQNNGV. The CDR3 totals 11 residues, both ends included. CDR3 loop: CASSPFTEALL.

The V and J genes are TRBV10-3 and TRBJ1-6, with D unresolved. CDR3 length equals 16 residues. Germline V gene lookup returns CDR1 ENHRY and CDR2 SYGVKD. The V gene lost 0 bases and the J gene lost 14 bases, with 20 bases spanning the gap. CDR3 DNA: TGTGCCATCAGTGAGTCCAACACAAGGTCGGGCTCAGCCCTCCACTTT. Its protein is CAISESNTRSGSALHF.

A word on this clonotype: The junction departs from germline at one end; a sequencing error may be responsible. V usage is TRBV5-5 and J usage is TRBJ2-2, with D maybe TRBD2 (6 bases). This CDR3 comprises 15 residues. Germline assignment: CDR1 SGHKS and CDR2 YYEKEE (reference sequence). The chain's CDR3 is CASSLFVQGTRELLF. Here the CDR3 DNA reads TGTGCCAGCAGCTTGTTTGTGCAGGGTACCCGGGAGCTGCTTTTT.

The chain uses TRBV6-5 and TRBJ2-1; 7 bases are shared with TRBD2. V lost 8 bases and J lost 8; bases outside the gene matches: 15. Per germline, CDR1 MNHEY and CDR2 SVGAGI. The CDR3 extends over 15 amino acids. The CDR3 DNA reads TGTGCCAGCTGGGGAGGGACCTCCAACCCCGATGAGCAGTTCTTC. Protein product: CASWGGTSNPDEQFF.

To note about this clonotype: A much more abundant neighbour one base away suggests this may be a read error. The J gene is TRBJ2-7, the V gene TRBV5-4; TRBD1 matches at 7 bases. The CDR3 extends over 15 amino acids. Germline V lookup: CDR1 SGHNT, CDR2 YYREEE (reference sequence). Trimming cost V 5 bases and J 0 bases; bases outside gene matches: 8. Here the CDR3 DNA reads TGTGCCAGCAGTTTAAACAGGGGACACTCCTACGAGCAGTACTTC. It translates to CASSLNRGHSYEQYF. The variable domain in full, completed from reference TRBV5-4 and TRBJ2-7, reads ETGVTQSPTHLIKTRGQQVTLRCSSQSGHNTVSWYQQALGQGPQFIFQYYREEENGRGNFPPRFSGLQFPNYSSELNVNALELDDSALYLCASSLNRGHSYEQYFGPGTRLTVT.

This clonotype was recorded at least ten times. DNA for the CDR3: TGTGCCAGCAGGCCAGGGGTGCGAGAGGCCGGGGAGCTGTTTTTT. Protein sequence: CASRPGVREAGELFF. This chain joins TRBV6-5 and TRBJ2-2, with D possibly TRBD1 on 6 matching bases. Germline CDR1 is MNHEY and CDR2 is SVGAGI. Trimming shortened V by 6 bases and J by 6 bases, and 17 bases separated the two germline ends. This CDR3 is built from 15 residues.

Notes on this clonotype: One junction end disagrees with the germline gene, perhaps due to a read error. The rearrangement uses TRBV20-1 and TRBJ1-2, with 8 bases that match TRBD1. CDR1 and CDR2 from the germline V gene are DFQATT and SNEGSKA (reference sequence). The CDR3 loop spans 13 amino acids. This chain's CDR3 is CSAADRANYDYTF. In DNA, the CDR3 is TGCAGTGCCGCGGACAGGGCTAACTATGACTACACCTTC.